This is a list of T cell receptor beta chains from one sample in a study of blood T cell repertoires in COVID-19. Clones were read by immunoSEQ multiplex PCR, and TCRdb kept only the in-frame ones, dropping some. The sample lists around 300,000 clones, approximately 90% seen once, with 3% in the top ten. Sequenced: PBMCs or T cells enriched from blood (not recorded which). These receptors were collected from a woman aged 50 to 65 who had recovered from COVID-19. CDR3s include the opening cysteine and the closing phenylalanine or tryptophan. A D gene is named only where the DNA matches it firmly. Clone sizes are given selectively: once, few, many, or a class where the clone is expanded.

j_call v_call d_call clone_size cdr3_nt cdr3_aa
TRBJ2-2 TRBV5-4 - - TGTGCCAGCAGCTTTGGGACAACGAACACCGGGGAGCTGTTTTTT CASSFGTTNTGELFF
TRBJ1-1 TRBV7-3 TRBD1 - TGTGCCAGCAGCTTAGTATCCGTGGCAGGGGGTGAAGCTTTCTTT CASSLVSVAGGEAFF
TRBJ2-7 TRBV18 - - TGTGCCAGCTCACCGGACTCTGGCAGCTCCTACGAGCAGTACTTC CASSPDSGSSYEQYF
TRBJ1-5 TRBV24-1 TRBD1 - TGTGCCACCAGTGGCACGACAGGGTCCAATCAGCCCCAGCATTTT CATSGTTGSNQPQHF
TRBJ2-3 TRBV18 - - TGTGCCAGCTCACCATTAGGCAGGAGCACAGATACGCAGTATTTT CASSPLGRSTDTQYF
TRBJ2-2 TRBV5-4 TRBD1 - TGTGCCAGCAGCGAAGGGGACAGTTACACCGGGGAGCTGTTTTTT CASSEGDSYTGELFF
TRBJ2-2 TRBV5-1 TRBD2 - TGCGCCAGCAGCTTGGAGATGACTAGCGGGAGGGCCGGGGAGCTGTTTTTT CASSLEMTSGRAGELFF
TRBJ2-1 TRBV5-1 TRBD2 - TGCGCCAGCAGCTTACCTAGCGGGAGCCGAGGGGAGCAGTTCTTC CASSLPSGSRGEQFF
TRBJ2-4 TRBV6-1 TRBD2 - TGTGCCAGCAGTGGCGGAGGACTAGCGGGAAGAAACATTCAGTACTTC CASSGGGLAGRNIQYF
TRBJ2-1 TRBV4-2 - - TGTGCCAGCAGCCAAGGAGGGCAGTTGAATGAGCAGTTCTTC CASSQGGQLNEQFF
TRBJ2-2 TRBV9 TRBD1 - TGTGCCAGCAGCCCCGGGACAGGGGCGAACACCGGGGAGCTGTTTTTT CASSPGTGANTGELFF
TRBJ1-1 TRBV5-4 - once TGTGCCAGCAGCCCTCCGGGGGGCCTCAGGGGCACTGAAGCTTTCTTT CASSPPGGLRGTEAFF
TRBJ2-2 TRBV5-5 TRBD1 - TGTGCCAGCAGCTTGGATGGACAGGGGGTGTCCGGGGAGCTGTTTTTT CASSLDGQGVSGELFF
TRBJ1-1 TRBV12-3/TRBV12-4 - few TGTGCCAGCATTACACAGGGAGTCGGGTGGGCTTTCTTT CASITQGVGWAFF
TRBJ2-3 TRBV7-8 - once TGTGCCAGCAGCCCAACGGGACTCCCGGATACGCAGTATTTT CASSPTGLPDTQYF
TRBJ1-4 TRBV5-5 - - TGTGCCAGCAGCTTGCGACAGGATAATGAAAAACTGTTTTTT CASSLRQDNEKLFF
TRBJ2-1 TRBV7-3 - - TGTGCCAGCAGTCCAGGGTTCTCCTACAATGAGCAGTTCTTC CASSPGFSYNEQFF
TRBJ2-1 TRBV7-9 TRBD1 - TGTGCCAGCAGCTCGGACAGGGTTCGGGGTGAGCAGTTCTTC CASSSDRVRGEQFF
TRBJ1-2 TRBV24-1 TRBD1 - TGTGCCACCAGTGATGGGGGGACAGGGGCGTATTCCGGCTACACCTTC CATSDGGTGAYSGYTF
TRBJ1-1 TRBV6-1 - - TGTGCCAGCAGTGAAGTCCCGGGGTTGTCGGAGGAAGCTTTCTTT CASSEVPGLSEEAFF
TRBJ2-1 TRBV11-3 TRBD2 - TGTGCCAGCAGCCCTCGGACTAGCGCCCGGTGGAATGAGCAGTTCTTC CASSPRTSARWNEQFF
TRBJ2-3 TRBV5-8 TRBD2 - TGTGCCAGCTCTCTGGCGGGGGAAATGTGGAGAGATACGCAGTATTTT CASSLAGEMWRDTQYF
TRBJ1-5 TRBV28 - - TGTGCCAGCAGAGAGACATCACTTTTTAGCAATCAGCCCCAGCATTTT CASRETSLFSNQPQHF
TRBJ1-2 TRBV28 TRBD1 - TGTGCCAGCAGTTCACCGGGACAGGTCAACTATGGCTACACCTTC CASSSPGQVNYGYTF
TRBJ2-7 TRBV28 TRBD2 - TGTGCCAGCAGTCCTCAGACTAGCGGGAGGAACGAGCAGTACTTC CASSPQTSGRNEQYF
TRBJ2-3 TRBV27 - - TGTGCCAGCAGCCCTAGGAACCGCCATACGCAGTATTTT CASSPRNRHTQYF
TRBJ1-6 TRBV7-9 - many TGTGCCAGCAGCTTAGCGCTAGGGGATAATTCACCCCTCCACTTT CASSLALGDNSPLHF
TRBJ1-5 TRBV30 - few TGTGCCTGGACCGGACAGAGCAATCAGCCCCAGCATTTT CAWTGQSNQPQHF
TRBJ2-1 TRBV3-1/TRBV3-2 TRBD2 - TGTGCCAGCAGCCGGGGACTAGCGGGAGCCAATGAGCAGTTCTTC CASSRGLAGANEQFF
TRBJ2-2 TRBV9 - once TGTGCCAGCAGCGTAGTAGTGTCCGCGAACACCGGGGAGCTGTTTTTT CASSVVVSANTGELFF
TRBJ2-7 TRBV7-3 - - TGTGCCAGCAGCTTAATGTCAGGGCCCTACGAGCAGTACTTC CASSLMSGPYEQYF
TRBJ2-3 TRBV9 - once TGTGCCAGCAGCGTCTCCCACGGGGGCGGGAGAACAGATACGCAGTATTTT CASSVSHGGGRTDTQYF
TRBJ1-3 TRBV7-2 - - TGTGCCAGCAGCCCACCTCGACAGTCTGGAAACACCATATATTTT CASSPPRQSGNTIYF
TRBJ1-6 TRBV5-4 - few TGTGCCAGCAGCTTGATCGGGAATTCACCCCTCCACTTT CASSLIGNSPLHF
TRBJ1-5 TRBV28 - once TGTGCCAGCAGTACCCTCCGACAGGTCGATCAGCCCCAGCATTTT CASSTLRQVDQPQHF
TRBJ2-3 TRBV28 TRBD1 - TGTGCCAGCAGTGCTCCGGGACAGGGTTTGGATACGCAGTATTTT CASSAPGQGLDTQYF
TRBJ1-1 TRBV7-2 - - TGTGCCAGCAGCTCGCAGACACAGGTGGAAACTGAAGCTTTCTTT CASSSQTQVETEAFF
TRBJ1-6 TRBV25-1 - - TGTGCCAGCAGGGCCTCCTATAATTCACCCCTCCACTTT CASRASYNSPLHF
TRBJ1-2 TRBV30 TRBD1 - TGTGCCTGGAGCGCAGGGACAGACTATGGCTACACCTTC CAWSAGTDYGYTF
TRBJ2-7 TRBV23-1 TRBD2 once TGCGCCAGCAGTCAATCCGTGACTAGCGGAACCTACGAGCAGTACTTC CASSQSVTSGTYEQYF
TRBJ1-4 TRBV7-6 TRBD1 - TGTGCCAGCAGCTCGGGACAGCCTAATGAAAAACTGTTTTTT CASSSGQPNEKLFF
TRBJ2-5 TRBV29-1 TRBD2 - TGCAGCGTTGACGCGGGAGTCCAAGAGACCCAGTACTTC CSVDAGVQETQYF
TRBJ2-2 TRBV10-2 - - TGCGCCAGCAGAGGGGCAGATAGAACCGGGGAGCTGTTTTTT CASRGADRTGELFF
TRBJ2-3 TRBV10-3 - - TGTGCCATCAGGGCCTCGAAGGGACTGGACTCTAGCACAGATACGCAGTATTTT CAIRASKGLDSSTDTQYF
TRBJ1-5 TRBV7-9 - - TGTGCCAGCAGCTTAGGATGGGGGGAGAGGGGAAATCAGCCCCAGCATTTT CASSLGWGERGNQPQHF
TRBJ2-2 TRBV9 - - TGTGCCAGCAGCGTGGTCGGGAGTGGGACCGGGGAGCTGTTTTTT CASSVVGSGTGELFF
TRBJ2-2 TRBV12-3/TRBV12-4 - - TGTGCCAGCAGTTTAGGCCGGGCCGGGGAGCTGTTTTTT CASSLGRAGELFF
TRBJ2-7 TRBV9 TRBD1 - TGTGCCATCACAGGGGTGGCCGAGCAGTACTTC CAITGVAEQYF
TRBJ2-3 TRBV3-1/TRBV3-2 - - TGTGCCAGCAGCCAAGATGCCAGGGCCTCCACAGATACGCAGTATTTT CASSQDARASTDTQYF
TRBJ2-7 TRBV6-2/TRBV6-3 TRBD2 - TGTGCCAGCAGCCCCCGAACGGGAGGCTACGAGCAGTACTTC CASSPRTGGYEQYF
TRBJ1-1 TRBV5-5 - - TGTGCCAGCAGACCTGTTTTGGGGAGCGACCCGGCTTTCTTT CASRPVLGSDPAFF
TRBJ2-7 TRBV10-3 - - TGTGCCATCAGTACCGGGACTGGAGCGAACTACGAGCAGTACTTC CAISTGTGANYEQYF
TRBJ2-1 TRBV9 TRBD2 - TGTGCCAGCAGCGTAGGGACTAGCCTCCACAATGAGCAGTTCTTC CASSVGTSLHNEQFF
TRBJ1-1 TRBV7-2 - - TGTGCCAGCAGTTCGACCGGCAAGGGGCTAGTGAACACTGAAGCTTTCTTT CASSSTGKGLVNTEAFF
TRBJ1-2 TRBV18 TRBD1 - TGTGCCAGCTCACCCACCGGACAGGGGCTTTACTATGGCTACACCTTC CASSPTGQGLYYGYTF